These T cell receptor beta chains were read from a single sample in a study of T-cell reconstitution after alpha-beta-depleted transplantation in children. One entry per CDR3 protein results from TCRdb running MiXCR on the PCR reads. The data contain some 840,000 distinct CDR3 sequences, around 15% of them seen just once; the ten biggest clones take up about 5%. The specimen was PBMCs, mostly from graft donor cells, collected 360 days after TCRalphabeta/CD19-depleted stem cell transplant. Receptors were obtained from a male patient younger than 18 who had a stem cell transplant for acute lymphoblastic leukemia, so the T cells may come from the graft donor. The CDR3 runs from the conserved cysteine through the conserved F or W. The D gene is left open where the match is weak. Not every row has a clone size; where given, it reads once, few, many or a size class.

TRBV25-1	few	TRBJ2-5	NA	TGTGCCAGCAGATCCCCTATCGTGCAAGAGACCCAGTACTTC	CASRSPIVQETQYF
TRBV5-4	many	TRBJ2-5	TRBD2	TGTGCCAGCAGCTGGACAGAGACTAGCGGGGTCCAGGAGACCCAGTACTTC	CASSWTETSGVQETQYF
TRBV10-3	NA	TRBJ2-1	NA	TGTGCCATCAGTGAGTCAGGAGGGGGTAGCTCCTACAATGAGCAGTTCTTC	CAISESGGGSSYNEQFF
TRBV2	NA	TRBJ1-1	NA	TGTGCCAGCAGTGACACAGGGTTTGTAGAAGCTTTCTTT	CASSDTGFVEAFF
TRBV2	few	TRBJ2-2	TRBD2	TGTGCCAGCACGGGGCGCCGAGCGGGAGTAACCGGGGAGCTGTTTTTT	CASTGRRAGVTGELFF
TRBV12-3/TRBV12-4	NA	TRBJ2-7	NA	TGTGCCAGCAGTCCTTGGACAGTTAACTCCTACGAGCAGTACTTC	CASSPWTVNSYEQYF
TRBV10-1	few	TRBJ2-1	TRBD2	TGCGCCACCGTGCTTACTACTAGCGGGAGTTTGCACAATGAGCAGTTCTTC	CATVLTTSGSLHNEQFF
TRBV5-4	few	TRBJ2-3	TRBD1	TGTGCCAGCAGCCCGGGACAGGGCTTCACAGATACGCAGTATTTT	CASSPGQGFTDTQYF
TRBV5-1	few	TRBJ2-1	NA	TGCGCCAGCAGCTGGACTAAGGGGGGACCAAACAATGAGCAGTTCTTC	CASSWTKGGPNNEQFF
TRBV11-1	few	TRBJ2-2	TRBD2	TGTGCCAGCAGCTCCGTGGTAGCGGGAGAGGTTTGGAACACCGGGGAGCTGTTTTTT	CASSSVVAGEVWNTGELFF
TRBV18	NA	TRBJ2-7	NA	TGTGCCAGCTCCCGGGCGTTGGGGACACGGAGAGACGAGCAGTACTTC	CASSRALGTRRDEQYF
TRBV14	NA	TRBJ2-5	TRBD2	TGTGCCAGCAGCCAAGAGGGAACCTCAAGGACTAGCGGGAATCTCCGGAGGGAGACCCAGTACTTC	CASSQEGTSRTSGNLRRETQYF
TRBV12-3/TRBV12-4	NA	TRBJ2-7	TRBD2	TGTGCCAGCAGTTTCACTAGCGGGAGTCCCTACGAGCAGTACTTC	CASSFTSGSPYEQYF
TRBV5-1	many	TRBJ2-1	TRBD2	TGCGCCAGCAGCTTAGGGACTAACCCCCTATATGAGCAGTTCTTC	CASSLGTNPLYEQFF
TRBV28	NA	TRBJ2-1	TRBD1	TGTGCCAGCAGTTTCTTCCAGGGGGCGGTGAATGAGCAGTTCTTC	CASSFFQGAVNEQFF
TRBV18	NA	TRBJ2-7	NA	TGTGCCAGCTCACACAGTCTCTACGAGCAGTACTTC	CASSHSLYEQYF
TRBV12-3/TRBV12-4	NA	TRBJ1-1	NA	TGTGCCAGCAGTCGTTCATCAGGGAACACTGAAGCTTTCTTT	CASSRSSGNTEAFF
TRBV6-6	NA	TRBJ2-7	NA	TGTGCCAGCAGCCCTAGGGGTCCGCAGTACTTC	CASSPRGPQYF
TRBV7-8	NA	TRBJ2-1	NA	TGTGCCAGCAGCCCACTCGGAAGCGCAGCCTACAATGAGCAGTTCTTC	CASSPLGSAAYNEQFF
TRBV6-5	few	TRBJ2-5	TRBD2	TGTGCCAGCAGTTATCCCCGACTAGCGGGAGGAAAAGGCGGAGAGACCCAGTACTTC	CASSYPRLAGGKGGETQYF
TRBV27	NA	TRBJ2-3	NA	TGTGCCAGCAGTACCCGGGCTTTTACAGATACGCAGTATTTT	CASSTRAFTDTQYF
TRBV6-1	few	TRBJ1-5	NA	TGTGCCAGCACCATCGCCGCGACGGGGCTTATCAATCAGCCCCAGCATTTT	CASTIAATGLINQPQHF
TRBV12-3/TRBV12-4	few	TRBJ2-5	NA	TGTGCCAGCAGCCCACAGGAGGGGGAGACCCAGTACTTC	CASSPQEGETQYF
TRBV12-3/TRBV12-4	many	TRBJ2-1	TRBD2	TGTGCCAGCAGTCCCGGGACTAGTGGTGAGCAGTTCTTC	CASSPGTSGEQFF
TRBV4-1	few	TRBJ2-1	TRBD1	TGCGCCAGCAGCCAAGATCTTTCGGACCGGGACAGGTATTACAATGAGCAGTTCTTC	CASSQDLSDRDRYYNEQFF
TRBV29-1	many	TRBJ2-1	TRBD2	TGCAGCGTCGATGGGAGGGCTTCCTACAATGAGCAGTTCTTC	CSVDGRASYNEQFF
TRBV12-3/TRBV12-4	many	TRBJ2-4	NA	TGTGCCAGCAGCTCCGAGACGGAGGACATTCAGTACTTC	CASSSETEDIQYF
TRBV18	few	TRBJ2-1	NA	TGTGCCAGCTCACCTCGAGGCGGGGGCCCTTACAATGAGCAGTTCTTC	CASSPRGGGPYNEQFF
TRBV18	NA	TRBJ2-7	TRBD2	TGTGCCAGCTCACCATGGTCACTAGCGGGCACCTTATCCTACGAGCAGTACTTC	CASSPWSLAGTLSYEQYF
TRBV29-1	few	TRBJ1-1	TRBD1	TGCAGCGAGATCGGGACAGATCCGACTGAAGCTTTCTTT	CSEIGTDPTEAFF
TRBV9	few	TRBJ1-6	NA	TGTGCCAGCAGCGTAGTTCCGAATTCACCCCTCCACTTT	CASSVVPNSPLHF
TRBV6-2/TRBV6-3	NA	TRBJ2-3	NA	TGTGCCAGCAGTTACTCGGTGGGGGATACGCAGTATTTT	CASSYSVGDTQYF
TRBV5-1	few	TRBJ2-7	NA	TGCGCCAGCAGCTTGGACCTGGGTAGTCCCGAGCAGTACTTC	CASSLDLGSPEQYF
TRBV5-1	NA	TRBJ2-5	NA	TGCGCCAGCAGAGGACAGCCTGGCCAAGAGACCCAGCACTTC	CASRGQPGQETQHF
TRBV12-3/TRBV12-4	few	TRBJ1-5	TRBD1	TGTGCCAGCAGTTCAGGGGGCCGGGGCAATCAGCCCCAGCATTTT	CASSSGGRGNQPQHF
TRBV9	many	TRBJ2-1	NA	TGTGCCAGCAGCCCCCTCGCGGGTCTCTACAATGAGCAGTTCTTC	CASSPLAGLYNEQFF
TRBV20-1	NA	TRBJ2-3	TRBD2	TGCAGTGCTAGACTAGCGGGAGAAACAGATACGCAGTATTTT	CSARLAGETDTQYF
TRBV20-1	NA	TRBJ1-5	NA	TGCAGTGCTAGCTTGGTACAGAAAGGGCCCCAGCATTTT	CSASLVQKGPQHF
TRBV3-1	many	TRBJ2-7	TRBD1	TGTGCCAGCAGTAAAACGACAGGGGCCGGTTACGAGCAGTACTTC	CASSKTTGAGYEQYF
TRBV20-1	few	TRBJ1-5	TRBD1	TGCAGTGCTCCCAACCGGGACAGAAACAATCAGCCCCAGCATTTT	CSAPNRDRNNQPQHF
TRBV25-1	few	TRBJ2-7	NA	TGTGCCAGCAATTGGTGGGGCGGTAGCGAGCAGTACTTC	CASNWWGGSEQYF
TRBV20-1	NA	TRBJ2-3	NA	TGCAGTGCCCAAAGGGCGGGGTTGGCAGATACGCAGTATTTT	CSAQRAGLADTQYF
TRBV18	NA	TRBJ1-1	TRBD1	TGTGCCAGCTCACTTGACAGGGGGCGGTTGGACACTGAAGCTTTCTTT	CASSLDRGRLDTEAFF
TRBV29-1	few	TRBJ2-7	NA	TGCAGCGTTGTTGGTGAAGAAGCCTACGAGCAGTACTTC	CSVVGEEAYEQYF
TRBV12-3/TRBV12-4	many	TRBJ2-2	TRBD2	TGTGCCAGCAGTTTCCTGACTAGCGGGAGATCCGGGGAGCTGTTTTTT	CASSFLTSGRSGELFF
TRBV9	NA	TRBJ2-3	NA	TGTGCCAGCAGCGTTGAAGGGACGAGGCCGGGAGATACGCAGTATTTT	CASSVEGTRPGDTQYF
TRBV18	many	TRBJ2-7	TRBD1	TGTGCCAGCTCGCACCAGGGACAGGGGTCCTACGAGCAGTACTTC	CASSHQGQGSYEQYF
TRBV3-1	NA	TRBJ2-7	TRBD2	TGTGCCAGCAGCCAAGAAGGCAGCGGGAGGCGCAAAGCCTACGAGCAGTACTTC	CASSQEGSGRRKAYEQYF
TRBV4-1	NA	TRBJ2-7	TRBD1	TGCGCCAGCAGCCCATGGAGGGGACAGGGGATCCTCTACGAGCAGTACTTC	CASSPWRGQGILYEQYF
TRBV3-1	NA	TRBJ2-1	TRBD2	TGTGCCAGCAGCCTCCCCGAGACTAGCACCTACAATGAGCAGTTCTTC	CASSLPETSTYNEQFF
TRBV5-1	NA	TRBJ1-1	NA	TGCGCCAGCAGCCCCAGCACAGGGAGAGGCACTGAAGCTTTCTTT	CASSPSTGRGTEAFF
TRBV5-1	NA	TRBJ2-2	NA	TGCGCCAGCAGCTTGGGACAGACGAACACCGGGGAGCTGTTTTTT	CASSLGQTNTGELFF
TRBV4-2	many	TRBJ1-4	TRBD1	TGTGCCAGCAGCCATGTCTTTCGCCGGGACAGGGATGAAAAACTGTTTTTT	CASSHVFRRDRDEKLFF
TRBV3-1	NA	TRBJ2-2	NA	TGTGCCAGTTGGCGCGGGACCGGGGAGCTGTTTTTT	CASWRGTGELFF
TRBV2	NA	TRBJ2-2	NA	TGTGCCAGTACCCAGGAGAAGGGGCGCACCGGGGAGCTGTTTTTT	CASTQEKGRTGELFF
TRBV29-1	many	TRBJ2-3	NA	TGCAGCGTTGAAGAGTTATCAGATACGCAGTATTTT	CSVEELSDTQYF
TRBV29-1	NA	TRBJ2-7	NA	TGCAGCGTTGAAGATGTACAGGGCGGGGACTCCTACGAGCAGTACTTC	CSVEDVQGGDSYEQYF
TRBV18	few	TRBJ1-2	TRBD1	TGTGCCAGCTCACACCGACAGGGGAACGGTTTCTGG	CASSHRQGNGFW
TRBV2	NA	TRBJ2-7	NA	TGTGCCAGCAGTGAGAGGGGGACAAGATGGTTC	CASSERGTRWF